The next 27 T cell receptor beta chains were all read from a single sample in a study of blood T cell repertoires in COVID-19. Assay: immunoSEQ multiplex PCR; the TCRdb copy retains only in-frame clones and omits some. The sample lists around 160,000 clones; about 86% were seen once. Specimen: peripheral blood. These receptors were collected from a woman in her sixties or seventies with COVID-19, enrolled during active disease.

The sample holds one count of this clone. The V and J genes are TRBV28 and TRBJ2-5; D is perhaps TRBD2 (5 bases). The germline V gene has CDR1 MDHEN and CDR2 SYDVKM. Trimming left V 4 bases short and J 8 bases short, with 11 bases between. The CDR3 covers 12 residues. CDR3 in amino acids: CASSSGRGTQYF. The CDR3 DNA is TGTGCCAGCAGTTCGGGGAGAGGAACCCAGTACTTC.

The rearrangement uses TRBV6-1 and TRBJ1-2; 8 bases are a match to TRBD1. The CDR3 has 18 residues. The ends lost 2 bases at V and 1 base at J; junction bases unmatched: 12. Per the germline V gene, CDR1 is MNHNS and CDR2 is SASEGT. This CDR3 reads CASSESLLRTGGNYGYTF. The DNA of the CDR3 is TGTGCCAGCAGTGAATCCCTCCTTCGCACAGGGGGTAACTATGGCTACACCTTC.

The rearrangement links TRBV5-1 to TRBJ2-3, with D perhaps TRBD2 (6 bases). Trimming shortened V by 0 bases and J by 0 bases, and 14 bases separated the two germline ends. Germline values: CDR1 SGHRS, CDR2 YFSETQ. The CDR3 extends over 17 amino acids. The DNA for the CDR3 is TGCGCCAGCAGCTTGGACCCCTCGAGCGGGAGCACAGATACGCAGTATTTT. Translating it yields CASSLDPSSGSTDTQYF.

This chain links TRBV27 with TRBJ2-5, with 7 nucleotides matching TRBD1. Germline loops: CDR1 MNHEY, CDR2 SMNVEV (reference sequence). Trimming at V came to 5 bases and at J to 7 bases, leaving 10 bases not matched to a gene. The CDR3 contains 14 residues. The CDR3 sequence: CASSVSRQGATQYF. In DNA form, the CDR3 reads TGTGCCAGCAGTGTTTCCCGACAGGGTGCGACCCAGTACTTC.

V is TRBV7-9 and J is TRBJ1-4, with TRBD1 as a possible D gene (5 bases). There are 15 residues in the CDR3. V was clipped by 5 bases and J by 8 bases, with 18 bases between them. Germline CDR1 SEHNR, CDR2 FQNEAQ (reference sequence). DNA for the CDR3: TGTGCCAGCAGCGACCCGCGGGGGGTGAGGGAAAAACTGTTTTTT. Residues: CASSDPRGVREKLFF.

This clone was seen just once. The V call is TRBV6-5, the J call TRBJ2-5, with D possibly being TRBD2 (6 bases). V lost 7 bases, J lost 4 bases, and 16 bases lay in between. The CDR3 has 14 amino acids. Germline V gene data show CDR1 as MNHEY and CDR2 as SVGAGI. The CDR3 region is CASTENRGGETQYF. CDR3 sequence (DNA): TGTGCCAGCACCGAGAATAGGGGAGGAGAGACCCAGTACTTC.

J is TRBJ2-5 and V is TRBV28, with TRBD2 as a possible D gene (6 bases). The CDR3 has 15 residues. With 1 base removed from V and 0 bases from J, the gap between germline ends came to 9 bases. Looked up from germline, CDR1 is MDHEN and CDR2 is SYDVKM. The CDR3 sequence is CASSLSDYNQETQYF. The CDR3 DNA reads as TGTGCCAGCAGTTTATCGGACTACAACCAAGAGACCCAGTACTTC.

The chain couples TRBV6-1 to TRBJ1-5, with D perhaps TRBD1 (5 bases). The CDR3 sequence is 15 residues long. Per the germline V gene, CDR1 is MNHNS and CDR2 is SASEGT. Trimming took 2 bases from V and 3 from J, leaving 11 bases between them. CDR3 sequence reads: CASSEMAGLNQPQHF. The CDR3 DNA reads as TGTGCCAGCAGTGAAATGGCAGGGCTCAATCAGCCCCAGCATTTT.

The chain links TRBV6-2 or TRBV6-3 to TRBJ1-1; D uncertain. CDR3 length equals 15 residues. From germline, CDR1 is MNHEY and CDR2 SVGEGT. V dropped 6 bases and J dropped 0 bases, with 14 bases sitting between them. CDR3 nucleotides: TGTGCCAGCAGCCCCCGGGTACTAATGAACACTGAAGCTTTCTTT. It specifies CASSPRVLMNTEAFF.

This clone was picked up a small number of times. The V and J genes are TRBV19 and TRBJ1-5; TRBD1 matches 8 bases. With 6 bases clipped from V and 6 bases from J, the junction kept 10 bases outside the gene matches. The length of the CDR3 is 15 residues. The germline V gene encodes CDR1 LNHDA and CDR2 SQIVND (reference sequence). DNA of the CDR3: TGTGCCAGTAGACGGGACAGGTCATTTAGTCAGCCCCAGCATTTT. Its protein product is CASRRDRSFSQPQHF.

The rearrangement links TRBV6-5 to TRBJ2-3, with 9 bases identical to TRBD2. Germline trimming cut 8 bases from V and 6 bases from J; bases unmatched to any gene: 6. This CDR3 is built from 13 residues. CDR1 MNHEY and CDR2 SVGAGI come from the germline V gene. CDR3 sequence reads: CASQAGGRDTQYF. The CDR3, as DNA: TGTGCCAGCCAAGCGGGGGGCCGCGATACGCAGTATTTT.

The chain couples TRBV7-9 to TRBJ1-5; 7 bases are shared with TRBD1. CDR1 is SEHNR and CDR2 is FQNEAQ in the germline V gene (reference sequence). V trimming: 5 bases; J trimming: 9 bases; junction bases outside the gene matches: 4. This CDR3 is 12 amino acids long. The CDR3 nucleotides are TGTGCCAGCAGCGCCACAGGGGTGCCCCAGCATTTT. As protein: CASSATGVPQHF.

The CDR3 nucleotides read TGTGCCAGTAGGAATATGGGCAAGCGGGGGAACACCGGGGAGCTGTTTTTT. This sequence encodes CASRNMGKRGNTGELFF. The J gene is TRBJ2-2, the V gene TRBV19, with 7 bases lining up with TRBD2. Germline assignment: CDR1 LNHDA and CDR2 SQIVND (reference sequence). J lost 1 base, V lost 6 bases, and 11 bases had no gene match. This CDR3 has 17 residues.

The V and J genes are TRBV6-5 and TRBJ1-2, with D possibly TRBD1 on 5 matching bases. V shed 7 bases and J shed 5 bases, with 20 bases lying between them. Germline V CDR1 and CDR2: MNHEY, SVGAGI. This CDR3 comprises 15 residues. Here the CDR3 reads CASTKASGGGYGYTF. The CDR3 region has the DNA TGTGCCAGCACCAAAGCCTCCGGGGGTGGATATGGCTACACCTTC.

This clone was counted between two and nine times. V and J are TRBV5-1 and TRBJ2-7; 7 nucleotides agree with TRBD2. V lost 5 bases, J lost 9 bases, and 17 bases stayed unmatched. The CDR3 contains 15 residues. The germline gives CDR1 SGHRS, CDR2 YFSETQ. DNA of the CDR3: TGCGCCAGCAGGGCATTGGGGGAGGGAGGATTACCGCAGTACTTC. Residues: CASRALGEGGLPQYF.

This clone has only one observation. The CDR3 loop reads CASSPAGPHNEQFF. CDR3 coding DNA: TGTGCCAGCTCACCCGCGGGACCGCACAATGAGCAGTTCTTC. The rearrangement joins TRBV18 to TRBJ2-1; D might be TRBD2 (6 bases). The germline V gene has CDR1 KGHSH and CDR2 LQKENI. CDR3 length: 14 amino acids. V lost 3 bases and J 5 bases, leaving 11 bases between the germline ends.

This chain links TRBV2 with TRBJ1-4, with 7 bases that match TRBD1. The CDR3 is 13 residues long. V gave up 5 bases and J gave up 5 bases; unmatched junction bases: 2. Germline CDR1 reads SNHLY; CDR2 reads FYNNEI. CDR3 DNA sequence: TGTGCCAGCAGTCGGGACAGAAATGAAAAACTGTTTTTT. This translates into CASSRDRNEKLFF.

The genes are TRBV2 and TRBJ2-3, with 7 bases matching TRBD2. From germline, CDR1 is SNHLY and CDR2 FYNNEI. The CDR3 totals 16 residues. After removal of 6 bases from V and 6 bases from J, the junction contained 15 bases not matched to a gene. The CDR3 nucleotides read TGTGCCAGCAGGGGCCTGGGAGCGGGGAATGGGGATACGCAGTATTTT. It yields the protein CASRGLGAGNGDTQYF. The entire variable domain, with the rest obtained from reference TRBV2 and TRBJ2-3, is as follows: EPEVTQTPSHQVTQMGQEVILRCVPISNHLYFYWYRQILGQKVEFLVSFYNNEISEKSEIFDDQFSVERPDGSNFTLKIRSTKLEDSAMYFCASRGLGAGNGDTQYFGPGTRLTVL.

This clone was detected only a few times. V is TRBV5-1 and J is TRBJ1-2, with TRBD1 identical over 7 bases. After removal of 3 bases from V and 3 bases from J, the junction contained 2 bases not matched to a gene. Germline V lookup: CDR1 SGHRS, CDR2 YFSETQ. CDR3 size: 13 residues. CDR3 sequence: CASSSQGYYGYTF. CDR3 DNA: TGCGCCAGCAGCTCACAGGGGTACTATGGCTACACCTTC.

The CDR3 loop is CASSQGTGGSPLHF. The CDR3 DNA reads as TGTGCCAGCAGCCAGGGGACAGGCGGTTCACCCCTCCACTTT. The rearrangement joins TRBV5-6 to TRBJ1-6, with 8 bases fitting TRBD1. Germline lookup yields CDR1 SGHDT and CDR2 YYEEEE. J lost 9 bases, V lost 4 bases, and 6 bases had no gene match. The CDR3 has 14 amino acids.

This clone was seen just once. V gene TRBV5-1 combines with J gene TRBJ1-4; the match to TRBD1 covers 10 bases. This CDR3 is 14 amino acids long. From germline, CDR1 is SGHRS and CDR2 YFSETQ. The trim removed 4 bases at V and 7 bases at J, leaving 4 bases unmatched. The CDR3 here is CASSEGQGSEKLFF. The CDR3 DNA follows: TGCGCCAGCAGCGAGGGACAGGGGAGTGAAAAACTGTTTTTT.

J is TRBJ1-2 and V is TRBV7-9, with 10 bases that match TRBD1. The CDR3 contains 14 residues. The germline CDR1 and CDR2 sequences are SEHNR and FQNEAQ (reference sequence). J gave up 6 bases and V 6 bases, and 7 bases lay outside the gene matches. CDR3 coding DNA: TGTGCCAGCAGACCTGACAGGGGGCAAAATGGCTACACCTTC. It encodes CASRPDRGQNGYTF.

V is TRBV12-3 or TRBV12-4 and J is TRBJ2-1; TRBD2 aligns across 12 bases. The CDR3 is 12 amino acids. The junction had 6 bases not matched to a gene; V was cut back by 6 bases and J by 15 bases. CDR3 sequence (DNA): TGTGCCAGCAGGCTAGCGGGGGGGCGGATGTTCTTC. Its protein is CASRLAGGRMFF.

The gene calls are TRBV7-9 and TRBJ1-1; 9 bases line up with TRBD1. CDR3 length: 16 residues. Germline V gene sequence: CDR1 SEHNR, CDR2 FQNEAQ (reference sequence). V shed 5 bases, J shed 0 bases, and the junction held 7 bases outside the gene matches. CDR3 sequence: CASSPGDRAVNTEAFF. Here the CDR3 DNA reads TGTGCCAGCAGCCCCGGGGACAGGGCAGTGAACACTGAAGCTTTCTTT.

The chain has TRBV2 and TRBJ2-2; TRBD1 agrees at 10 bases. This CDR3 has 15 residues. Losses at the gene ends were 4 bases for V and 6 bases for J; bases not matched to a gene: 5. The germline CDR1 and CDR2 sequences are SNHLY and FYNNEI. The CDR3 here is CASSGQGAWAGELFF. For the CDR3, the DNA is TGTGCCAGCAGTGGACAGGGGGCTTGGGCCGGGGAGCTGTTTTTT.

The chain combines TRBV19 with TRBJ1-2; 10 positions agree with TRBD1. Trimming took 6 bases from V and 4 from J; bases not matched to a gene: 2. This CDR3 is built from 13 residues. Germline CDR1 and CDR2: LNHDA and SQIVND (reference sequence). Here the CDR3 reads CASRTGGGYGYTF. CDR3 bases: TGTGCCAGTAGGACAGGGGGCGGCTATGGCTACACCTTC.

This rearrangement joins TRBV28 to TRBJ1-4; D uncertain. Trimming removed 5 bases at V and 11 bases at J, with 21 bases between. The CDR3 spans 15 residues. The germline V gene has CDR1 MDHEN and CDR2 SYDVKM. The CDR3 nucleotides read TGTGCCAGCAGTGTCACCCGGGAGTCGGACCCGAAACTGTTTTTT. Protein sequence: CASSVTRESDPKLFF.